The 9 T cell receptor beta chains presented below share a single source sample, sequenced in a study of CD8+ T cells in alopecia areata. This sample's treatment: oral pan-JAK inhibitor, 5-10 mg twice daily. RNA was extracted and reverse transcribed into cDNA as the sequencing template. The protocol was immunoSEQ multiplex PCR, while the TCRdb copy is restricted to in-frame clones and leaves out a portion. Among about 300,000 clones listed, nearly 60% were seen once. Sample: CD4+ T cells sorted from blood, taken at week 24, from a patient treated with tofacitinib. The receptors shown here come from a human donor with alopecia areata.

V is TRBV6-5 and J is TRBJ2-1; 9 nucleotides line up with TRBD2. The CDR3 extends over 16 amino acids. Germline CDR1 reads MNHEY; CDR2 reads SVGAGI. With V trimmed by 3 bases and J by 2 bases, 5 bases remained unmatched. CDR3 nucleotides: TGTGCCAGCAGTTATTCTAGCGGGAAGACCTACAATGAGCAGTTCTTC. It yields the protein CASSYSSGKTYNEQFF.

The rearrangement joins TRBV6-5 to TRBJ2-5; 7 bases fit TRBD1. The CDR3 has 12 residues. In germline, CDR1 is MNHEY, CDR2 SVGAGI. Unmatched junction bases numbered 2, after V lost 6 bases and J lost 4 bases. The CDR3 DNA is TGTGCCAGCAGAGACAGGGTAGAGACCCAGTACTTC. Protein product: CASRDRVETQYF.

The rearrangement uses TRBV19 and TRBJ1-6; 8 nucleotides align to TRBD1. The V gene's germline CDR1 is LNHDA and CDR2 SQIVND (reference sequence). The CDR3 is made up of 14 amino acids. After removal of 7 bases from V and 6 bases from J, the junction contained 5 bases not matched to a gene. As DNA, the CDR3 is TGTGCCAGTACGCGGACAGGGACTAATTCACCCCTCCACTTT. As protein: CASTRTGTNSPLHF.

This rearrangement joins TRBV29-1 to TRBJ1-5, with a tentative D call TRBD1 (5 bases). The germline gives CDR1 SQVTM, CDR2 ANQGSEA. This CDR3 spans 13 amino acids. Trimming stripped 4 bases from V and 4 bases from J, with 11 bases between. CDR3 amino acids: CSVGGTFNQPQHF. The CDR3 DNA reads TGCAGCGTTGGGGGGACTTTTAATCAGCCCCAGCATTTT. Variable domain in full (rest from reference TRBV29-1 and TRBJ1-5): SAVISQKPSRDICQRGTSLTIQCQVDSQVTMMFWYRQQPGQSLTLIATANQGSEATYESGFVIDKFPISRPNLTFSTLTVSNMSPEDSSIYLCSVGGTFNQPQHFGDGTRLSIL.

A word on this clone: Given the absence of the conserved phenylalanine or tryptophan at the CDR3 end, a read error is likely. The gene calls are TRBV4-1 and TRBJ1-6; perhaps TRBD1 as D (6 bases). Germline CDR1 reads MGHRA; CDR2 reads YSYEKL. This CDR3 contains 16 residues. V lost 0 bases to trimming and J lost 7 bases, with 13 bases between them. The CDR3 loop is CASSQDVQGSNSPLHV. The CDR3 DNA reads as TGCGCCAGCAGCCAAGATGTACAGGGTAGCAATTCACCCCTCCACGTT.

This clone has just a few counts. The rearrangement uses TRBV19 and TRBJ2-1, with D tentatively TRBD2 (5 bases). V lost 8 bases and J 5 bases, leaving 10 bases between the germline ends. The CDR3 is 12 amino acids. Germline V gene data show CDR1 as LNHDA and CDR2 as SQIVND (reference sequence). CDR3 residues: CASARRNNEQFF. CDR3 nucleotide sequence: TGTGCCAGTGCGAGGAGGAACAATGAGCAGTTCTTC.

This clone was counted between two and nine times. V usage is TRBV19 and J usage is TRBJ1-1; D gene unclear. The germline V and J ends were trimmed by 10 bases and 6 bases, with 9 bases remaining between them. Germline CDR1 LNHDA, CDR2 SQIVND (reference sequence). This CDR3 has 10 amino acids. The CDR3 DNA reads TGTGCCACCGGGGTCGCTGAAGCTTTCTTT. It translates to CATGVAEAFF.

The chain couples TRBV19 to TRBJ1-5; D is unresolved. V was trimmed by 5 bases and J by 7 bases, leaving 12 bases between them. The CDR3 length is 13 residues. Germline CDR1 and CDR2: LNHDA and SQIVND (reference sequence). The CDR3 sequence: CASSLRISQPQHF. The CDR3 DNA sequence: TGTGCCAGTAGTCTGCGGATCTCGCAGCCCCAGCATTTT.

In this sample, this clone turned up a few times. This sequence joins TRBV7-9 and TRBJ2-1, with TRBD1 as a possible D gene (6 bases). V was pared by 5 bases and J by 4 bases, with 15 bases between. Germline CDR1 SEHNR, CDR2 FQNEAQ (reference sequence). The CDR3 has 15 residues. The CDR3 here is CASSLLGGSYNEQFF. The DNA of the CDR3 is TGTGCCAGCAGCCTCCTAGGGGGATCTTACAATGAGCAGTTCTTC. Full variable domain (missing parts from reference TRBV7-9 and TRBJ2-1): DTGVSQNPRHKITKRGQNVTFRCDPISEHNRLYWYRQTLGQGPEFLTYFQNEAQLEKSRLLSDRFSAERPKGSFSTLEIQRTEQGDSAMYLCASSLLGGSYNEQFFGPGTRLTVL.